These 21 T cell receptor beta chains were all obtained from the same sample, sequenced in a study of technical replicates of blood from several donors. Sequencing used immunoSEQ multiplex PCR; TCRdb keeps in-frame clones, though not all of them. Among tens of thousands of clones listed, approximately 92% were seen once. The sequenced sample was T cells isolated from PBMCs. The receptors originated from a human donor in good health.

This chain links TRBV19 with TRBJ2-1; 12 positions agree with TRBD1. Trimming removed 4 bases from V and 10 bases from J; junction bases left unmatched: 8. The CDR3 spans 15 residues. CDR1 LNHDA and CDR2 SQIVND come from the germline V gene (reference sequence). The CDR3 here is CASSRDRGRNREQFF. The CDR3 region has the DNA TGTGCCAGTAGTAGGGACAGGGGGCGCAATCGGGAGCAGTTCTTC. Full variable domain (outside the CDR3, taken from reference TRBV19 and TRBJ2-1): DGGITQSPKYLFRKEGQNVTLSCEQNLNHDAMYWYRQDPGQGLRLIYYSQIVNDFQKGDIAEGYSVSREKKESFPLTVTSAQKNPTAFYLCASSRDRGRNREQFFGPGTRLTVL.

This chain uses TRBV4-2 with TRBJ2-7, with 7 bases that match TRBD1. V lost 1 base, J lost 5 bases, and 8 bases stayed unmatched. This CDR3 is built from 15 residues. The germline CDR1 and CDR2 sequences are LGHNA and YNFKEQ. The CDR3 spells CASSQGLTGQHEQYF. The CDR3 nucleotides read TGTGCCAGCAGCCAAGGCTTGACAGGGCAGCACGAGCAGTACTTC.

V and J are TRBV2 and TRBJ1-5; D is unresolved. The germline gives CDR1 SNHLY, CDR2 FYNNEI. Trimming pared 3 bases from V and 7 bases from J, leaving 10 bases between. The CDR3 has 13 residues. The CDR3 region has the DNA TGTGCCAGCAGTGAGGAAGGGAGCCAGCCCCAGCATTTT. This gives the protein CASSEEGSQPQHF.

The chain combines TRBV14 with TRBJ2-1, with 8 bases fitting TRBD2. The germline gives CDR1 SGHDN, CDR2 FVKESK. J lost 7 bases, V lost 1 base, and 9 bases had no gene match. The CDR3 spans 16 residues. Written as DNA, the CDR3 is TGTGCCAGCAGCCAAGTGGCCGGGACTAGGGGAAATGAGCAGTTCTTC. Translating gives CASSQVAGTRGNEQFF.

The genes are TRBV27 and TRBJ2-1, with TRBD2 matching 7 bases. Germline V gene lookup returns CDR1 MNHEY and CDR2 SMNVEV (reference sequence). The ends lost 4 bases at V and 4 bases at J; junction bases unmatched: 4. The CDR3 has 14 residues. CDR3 sequence: CASSSGGSYNEQFF. The CDR3 bases are TGTGCCAGCAGTTCGGGCGGGAGTTACAATGAGCAGTTCTTC.

This clone has just one count. The chain joins TRBV14 to TRBJ2-3; D gene unclear. Germline CDR1 and CDR2: SGHDN and FVKESK. This CDR3 has 16 residues. Trimming left V 4 bases short and J 6 bases short, with 20 bases between. For the CDR3, the DNA is TGTGCCAGCAGCCCCCGGGTAGGCCTGAACCCGGATACGCAGTATTTT. Translating gives CASSPRVGLNPDTQYF.

V is TRBV21-1 and J is TRBJ2-1; TRBD2 is taken as the D call from the table, unchecked against the DNA. TRBV21-1 is a pseudogene segment. The CDR3 covers 17 residues. For the CDR3, the DNA is TGTGCCAGCAGCAAGACTTCTTCGGGACTAGGCCATACTGAGCAGTTCTTC. It yields the protein CASSKTSSGLGHTEQFF.

V and J are TRBV4-1 and TRBJ2-4, with D possibly TRBD1 on 6 matching bases. This CDR3 region has 16 residues. Germline-derived CDR1 and CDR2 are MGHRA and YSYEKL. The V gene lost 0 bases and the J gene lost 4 bases, with 13 bases spanning the gap. CDR3 in amino acids: CASSQDQQGSKNIQYF. Written as DNA, the CDR3 is TGCGCCAGCAGCCAAGATCAACAGGGAAGTAAAAACATTCAGTACTTC.

The rearrangement links TRBV28 to TRBJ1-5; TRBD1 might be the D (6 bases). This CDR3 is 16 amino acids long. Germline lookup yields CDR1 MDHEN and CDR2 SYDVKM. V was clipped by 7 bases and J by 4 bases, with 20 bases between them. The CDR3 is CASTSSGQGINQPQHF. The CDR3 DNA is TGTGCCAGCACCTCGTCGGGGCAGGGGATAAATCAGCCCCAGCATTTT.

The sample holds a few counts of this clone. DNA of the CDR3: TGTGCCAGCAGCCCCGGACAGGGGGCTCGGCCCCTCCACTTT. Translation gives CASSPGQGARPLHF. The J gene is TRBJ1-6, the V gene TRBV7-3, with 11 positions matching TRBD1. Trimming at V came to 5 bases and at J to 13 bases, leaving 7 bases not matched to a gene. The CDR3 covers 14 residues. In germline, CDR1 is SGHTA, CDR2 FQGTGA.

The chain employs TRBV9 and TRBJ2-7; a possible D gene is TRBD2 (6 bases). The CDR3 has 14 residues. Germline CDR1 reads SGDLS; CDR2 reads YYNGEE. V was shortened by 3 bases and J by 1 base, with 11 bases between the two germline ends. The CDR3 sequence: CASSGDSRSYEQYF. In DNA, the CDR3 is TGTGCCAGCAGCGGGGACTCCCGGTCCTACGAGCAGTACTTC.

The chain has TRBV27 and TRBJ1-2; 7 bases align to TRBD1. The CDR3 runs 13 residues. V was pared by 8 bases and J by 8 bases, with 11 bases of the junction left unmatched. Per the germline V gene, CDR1 is MNHEY and CDR2 is SMNVEV (reference sequence). DNA of the CDR3: TGTGCCAGCGGGACAGTCGTTACAATGGGCTACACCTTC. Its protein is CASGTVVTMGYTF.

V usage is TRBV27 and J usage is TRBJ2-1; 10 bases line up with TRBD1. The V and J ends lost 2 bases and 8 bases, in that order; junction bases with no gene match: 3. Germline V gene data show CDR1 as MNHEY and CDR2 as SMNVEV (reference sequence). The CDR3 is 14 residues long. CDR3 in amino acids: CASSLGTGAYEQFF. CDR3 bases: TGTGCCAGCAGTTTAGGGACAGGGGCCTATGAGCAGTTCTTC.

The V and J genes are TRBV5-4 and TRBJ1-3; the D gene is possibly TRBD1 (5 bases). The germline V gene has CDR1 SGHNT and CDR2 YYREEE (reference sequence). This CDR3 is 15 amino acids long. The V gene lost 4 bases and the J gene lost 0 bases, with 11 bases spanning the gap. Written as DNA, the CDR3 is TGTGCCAGCAGCCCTGCAGGGATCTCTGGAAACACCATATATTTT. It translates to CASSPAGISGNTIYF.

The genes are TRBV5-4 and TRBJ2-3, with a possible D match to TRBD1 (6 bases). Germline loops: CDR1 SGHNT, CDR2 YYREEE (reference sequence). This CDR3 comprises 16 residues. Trimming removed 1 base from V and 4 bases from J, with 16 bases in between. The CDR3 DNA is TGTGCCAGCAGCTTGCAGGGGATCTCCCCCCCAGATACGCAGTATTTT. Amino acids: CASSLQGISPPDTQYF.

The gene calls are TRBV6-4 and TRBJ1-6; 7 positions agree with TRBD1. Unmatched junction bases numbered 3, after V lost 3 bases and J lost 7 bases. This CDR3 is built from 14 residues. Germline CDR1 reads MRHNA; CDR2 reads SNTAGT. In DNA form, the CDR3 reads TGTGCCAGCAGTGAAAACAGGGGAAATTCACCCCTCCACTTT. The encoded protein is CASSENRGNSPLHF.

The V and J genes are TRBV27 and TRBJ2-7; TRBD2 matches 10 bases. The CDR3 length is 18 residues. The germline V gene encodes CDR1 MNHEY and CDR2 SMNVEV (reference sequence). J lost 3 bases, V lost 2 bases, and 13 bases had no gene match. The CDR3 spells CASSLAKGLLAGSYEQYF. CDR3 sequence (DNA): TGTGCCAGCAGTTTAGCCAAGGGACTACTAGCGGGAAGCTACGAGCAGTACTTC.

This chain connects TRBV4-1 to TRBJ1-2; the match to TRBD1 covers 9 bases. Germline CDR1 MGHRA, CDR2 YSYEKL. The J segment lost 4 bases and the V segment lost 1 base, leaving 7 bases of the junction unmatched. This CDR3 contains 16 residues. Here the CDR3 DNA reads TGCGCCAGCAGCCAAGTCCTACAGGGGGCCGGCTATGGCTACACCTTC. Its protein is CASSQVLQGAGYGYTF.

The CDR3, as DNA: TGTGCCTGCCTAAAGAACAATGAGCAGTTCTTC. This codes for CACLKNNEQFF. This sequence joins TRBV5-4 and TRBJ2-1; no firm D call. V was shortened by 10 bases and J by 5 bases, with 10 bases between the two germline ends. The germline V gene encodes CDR1 SGHNT and CDR2 YYREEE (reference sequence). The CDR3 is 11 residues long.

This chain links TRBV2 with TRBJ2-1, with D possibly matching TRBD2 (6 bases). V shed 7 bases and J shed 4 bases, with 14 bases lying between them. The germline gives CDR1 SNHLY, CDR2 FYNNEI. The CDR3 is made up of 14 amino acids. CDR3 bases: TGTGCCAGCATTACGGGAGTCTTTTACAATGAGCAGTTCTTC. Translation gives CASITGVFYNEQFF. Drawing the rest from reference TRBV2 and TRBJ2-1, the complete variable domain is EPEVTQTPSHQVTQMGQEVILRCVPISNHLYFYWYRQILGQKVEFLVSFYNNEISEKSEIFDDQFSVERPDGSNFTLKIRSTKLEDSAMYFCASITGVFYNEQFFGPGTRLTVL.

The chain joins TRBV6-6 to TRBJ2-7; 8 nucleotides line up with TRBD2. The V gene end was trimmed by 6 bases and the J gene end by 2 bases; junction bases not matched to a gene: 9. CDR3 length: 15 residues. Germline CDR1 and CDR2: MNHNY and SVGAGI (reference sequence). CDR3 coding DNA: TGTGCCAGCAGGGAATACAGAGCGGGGGCCTACGAGCAGTACTTC. It codes for CASREYRAGAYEQYF.